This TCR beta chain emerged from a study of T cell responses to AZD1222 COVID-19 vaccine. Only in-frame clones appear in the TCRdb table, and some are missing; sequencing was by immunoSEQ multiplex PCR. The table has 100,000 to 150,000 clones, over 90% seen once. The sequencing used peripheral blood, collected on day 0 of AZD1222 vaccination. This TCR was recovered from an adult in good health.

CDR3 sequence (DNA): TGTGCCAGCAGCTTGTCGAGCTCCTACAATGAGCAGTTCTTC. This sequence encodes CASSLSSSYNEQFF. The rearrangement uses TRBV5-5 and TRBJ2-1, with D uncertain. V lost 1 base and J 0 bases, leaving 5 bases between the germline ends. The CDR3 covers 14 residues. Per the germline V gene, CDR1 is SGHKS and CDR2 is YYEKEE (reference sequence). The whole variable domain, filled in from reference TRBV5-5 and TRBJ2-1, reads DAGVTQSPTHLIKTRGQQVTLRCSPISGHKSVSWYQQVLGQGPQFIFQYYEKEERGRGNFPDRFSARQFPNYSSELNVNALLLGDSALYLCASSLSSSYNEQFFGPGTRLTVL.